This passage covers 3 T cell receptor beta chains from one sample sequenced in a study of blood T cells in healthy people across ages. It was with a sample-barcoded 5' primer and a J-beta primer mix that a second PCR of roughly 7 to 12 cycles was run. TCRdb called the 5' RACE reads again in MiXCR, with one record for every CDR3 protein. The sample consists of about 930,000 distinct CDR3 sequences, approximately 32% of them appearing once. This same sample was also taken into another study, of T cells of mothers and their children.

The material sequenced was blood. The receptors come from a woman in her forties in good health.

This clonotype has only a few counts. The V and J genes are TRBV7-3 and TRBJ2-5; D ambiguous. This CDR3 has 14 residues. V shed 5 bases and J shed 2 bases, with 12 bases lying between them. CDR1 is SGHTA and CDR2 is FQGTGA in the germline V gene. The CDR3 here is CASSKSGQQETQYF. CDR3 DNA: TGTGCCAGCAGCAAATCCGGGCAGCAAGAGACCCAGTACTTC.

The CDR3 coding sequence is TGCGCCAGCAGCCCACGAGGGGGGGCCCCTGAAGCTTTCTTT. As protein: CASSPRGGAPEAFF. V gene TRBV5-1 combines with J gene TRBJ1-1, with TRBD1 as a possible D gene (6 bases). Germline V lookup: CDR1 SGHRS, CDR2 YFSETQ. V lost 4 bases and J lost 6, with 16 bases in between. The CDR3 length is 14 residues. The full variable domain, its missing parts supplied by reference TRBV5-1 and TRBJ1-1, is KAGVTQTPRYLIKTRGQQVTLSCSPISGHRSVSWYQQTPGQGLQFLFEYFSETQRNKGNFPGRFSGRQFSNSRSEMNVSTLELGDSALYLCASSPRGGAPEAFFGQGTRLTVV.

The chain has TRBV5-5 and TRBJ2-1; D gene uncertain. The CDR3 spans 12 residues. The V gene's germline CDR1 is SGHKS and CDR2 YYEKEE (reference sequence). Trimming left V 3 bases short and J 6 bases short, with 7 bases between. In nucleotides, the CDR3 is TGTGCCAGCAGCTGGGATGCCAATGAGCAGTTCTTC. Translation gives CASSWDANEQFF.